Here is one TCR beta chain with its context. The antigen is unknown. This table comes from immunoSEQ multiplex PCR, and its TCRdb copy is limited to in-frame clones, with some not included. The sample lists 140,000 or so clones; roughly nine tenths were seen once. The data are from a study of T cell responses to AZD1222 COVID-19 vaccine. Study-level results: Nearly half of unique spike-specific TCRs reportedly avoided B.1.351 and B.1.1.7 mutated regions. When two AZD1222 doses had been given, Spike-specific TCR breadth and depth rose.

Germline-derived CDR1 and CDR2 are SGHAT and FQNNGV. Between the trimmed V and J ends, which lost 6 bases and 2 bases, there was a span of 16 bases. The CDR3 sequence is 15 residues long. This sample comprised peripheral blood, obtained 28 days after the second dose of the MenACWY control vaccine. The rearrangement links TRBV11-2 to TRBJ1-1; perhaps TRBD1 as D (5 bases). This receptor was identified in an adult who received the MenACWY meningococcal vaccine as a control. The CDR3 nucleotides are TGTGCCAGCAGGGGGGGTCACAGGTATAACACTGAAGCTTTCTTT. Amino acids: CASRGGHRYNTEAFF. Supplemented by reference TRBV11-2 and TRBJ1-1, the full variable domain reads EAGVAQSPRYKIIEKRQSVAFWCNPISGHATLYWYQQILGQGPKLLIQFQNNGVVDDSQLPKDRFSAERLKGVDSTLKIQPAKLEDSAVYLCASRGGHRYNTEAFFGQGTRLTVV.